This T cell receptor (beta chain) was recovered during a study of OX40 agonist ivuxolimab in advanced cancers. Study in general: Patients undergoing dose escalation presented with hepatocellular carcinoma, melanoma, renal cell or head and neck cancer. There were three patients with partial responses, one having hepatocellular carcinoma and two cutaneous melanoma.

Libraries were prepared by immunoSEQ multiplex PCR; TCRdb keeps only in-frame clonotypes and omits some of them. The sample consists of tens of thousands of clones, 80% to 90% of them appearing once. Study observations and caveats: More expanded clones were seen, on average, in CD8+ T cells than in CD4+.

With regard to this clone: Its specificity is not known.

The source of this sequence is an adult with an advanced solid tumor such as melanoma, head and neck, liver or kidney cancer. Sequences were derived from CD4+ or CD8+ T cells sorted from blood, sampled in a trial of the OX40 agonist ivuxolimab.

The CDR3 spells CASSDSGRGPEQYF. The CDR3 region has the DNA TGTGCCAGCAGTGATAGCGGGAGGGGTCCCGAGCAGTACTTC. The J gene is TRBJ2-7, the V gene TRBV25-1; TRBD2 matches 11 bases. This CDR3 region has 14 residues. Germline V gene data show CDR1 as MGHDK and CDR2 as SYGVNS. The junction had 4 bases not matched to a gene; V was cut back by 3 bases and J by 6 bases.